These 11 T cell receptor beta chains were sequenced from one sample in a study of blood T cell repertoires in COVID-19. Sequencing was performed with immunoSEQ multiplex PCR; in TCRdb, only in-frame clones are kept and a portion is missing. In the table there are about 79,000 clones, around 90% of which are singletons. The sequencing sample was made of peripheral blood. The source is a man aged 50-60 years with active COVID-19.

The genes are TRBV18 and TRBJ1-2; D gene ambiguous. CDR1 and CDR2 from the germline V gene are KGHSH and LQKENI. Trimming left V 3 bases short and J 4 bases short, with 6 bases between. The CDR3 length is 12 residues. This chain's CDR3 is CASSPLLYGYTF. The CDR3 nucleotides are TGTGCCAGCTCACCCCTACTCTATGGCTACACCTTC. The full variable domain, completed using reference TRBV18 and TRBJ1-2, is NAGVMQNPRHLVRRRGQEARLRCSPMKGHSHVYWYRQLPEEGLKFMVYLQKENIIDESGMPKERFSAEFPKEGPSILRIQQVVRGDSAAYFCASSPLLYGYTFGSGTRLTVV.

This chain joins TRBV7-8 and TRBJ2-7, with D possibly matching TRBD1 (5 bases). The CDR3 consists of 14 residues. V dropped 3 bases and J dropped 2 bases, with 11 bases sitting between them. The germline CDR1 and CDR2 sequences are SGHVS and FQNEAQ. This chain's CDR3 is CASSFRLQAYEQYF. CDR3 coding DNA: TGTGCCAGCAGCTTTAGGTTACAGGCCTACGAGCAGTACTTC.

In nucleotides, the CDR3 is TGTGCCTGGAGGCAGCGGACAGCTGTGAACACTGAAGCTTTCTTT. Amino acid sequence: CAWRQRTAVNTEAFF. V usage is TRBV30 and J usage is TRBJ1-1, with a possible D match to TRBD1 (6 bases). V lost 3 bases and J 0 bases, leaving 14 bases between the germline ends. The CDR3 covers 15 residues. Germline V CDR1 and CDR2: GTSNPN, SVGIG (reference sequence).

The chain has TRBV7-2 and TRBJ1-6, with 7 nucleotides matching TRBD1. The length of the CDR3 is 17 residues. Germline CDR1 SGHTA, CDR2 FQGNSA. V was pared by 5 bases and J by 7 bases, with 14 bases of the junction left unmatched. CDR3: CASSPLGGQASNSPLHF. The CDR3 bases are TGTGCCAGCAGCCCACTTGGCGGACAGGCGTCAAATTCACCCCTCCACTTT.

The chain employs TRBV9 and TRBJ2-1; TRBD1 agrees at 7 bases. The length of the CDR3 is 15 residues. After removal of 3 bases from V and 2 bases from J, the junction contained 5 bases not matched to a gene. Germline V gene lookup returns CDR1 SGDLS and CDR2 YYNGEE. The CDR3 spells CASSGDGTAYNEQFF. The CDR3 DNA sequence: TGTGCCAGCAGCGGAGACGGGACAGCCTACAATGAGCAGTTCTTC.

This clone was observed a few times. V and J are TRBV6-6 and TRBJ1-3; no firm D call. In germline, CDR1 is MNHNY, CDR2 SVGAGI (reference sequence). Trimming took 6 bases from V and 0 from J, leaving 12 bases between them. The CDR3 extends over 15 amino acids. The CDR3 is CASRSHESSGNTIYF. In nucleotides, the CDR3 is TGTGCCAGCAGATCTCACGAGAGCTCTGGAAACACCATATATTTT.

V gene TRBV12-3 or TRBV12-4 combines with J gene TRBJ2-7, with 10 bases identical to TRBD1. The V segment lost 7 bases and the J segment 5 bases; nucleotides outside the gene matches: 5. This CDR3 region has 13 residues. DNA of the CDR3: TGTGCCAGCAAACCGACAGGGGGCCACGAGCAGTACTTC. Its protein product is CASKPTGGHEQYF.

The chain links TRBV12-3 or TRBV12-4 to TRBJ1-2; 8 bases align to TRBD1. With 6 bases clipped from V and 6 bases from J, the junction kept 6 bases outside the gene matches. This CDR3 has 13 amino acids. This CDR3 reads CASSQGAGHGYTF. CDR3 nucleotides: TGTGCCAGCAGCCAGGGGGCAGGGCATGGCTACACCTTC.

As for this clone: The junction differs from germline at one of its ends, possibly a read error. V gene TRBV7-7 combines with J gene TRBJ2-5; possibly TRBD2 for D (6 bases). The CDR3 is 16 residues long. From germline, CDR1 is SSHAT and CDR2 FNYEAQ (reference sequence). CDR3 region: CASSLGGRMGGETQYF. CDR3 nucleotides: TGTGCTAGCAGCTTAGGCGGCAGGATGGGGGGAGAGACCCAGTACTTC.

V gene TRBV10-3 combines with J gene TRBJ1-1; no definite D call. Germline values: CDR1 ENHRY, CDR2 SYGVKD. V was cut by 4 bases and J by 8 bases, with 11 bases left in between. There are 12 residues in the CDR3. CDR3: CAISGRHHEAFF. CDR3 nucleotides: TGTGCCATCAGTGGCCGACACCACGAAGCTTTCTTT.

The chain links TRBV19 to TRBJ2-5; no reliable D call. Germline assignment: CDR1 LNHDA and CDR2 SQIVND (reference sequence). V dropped 3 bases and J dropped 5 bases, with 16 bases sitting between them. The CDR3 is made up of 15 amino acids. CDR3 coding DNA: TGTGCCAGTAGTATGTTTCTCCCCCCGGAGGAGACCCAGTACTTC. This sequence encodes CASSMFLPPEETQYF.